These T cell receptor beta chains were read from a single sample in a study of blood T cell repertoires in COVID-19. Only in-frame clones appear in the TCRdb table, and some are missing; sequencing was by immunoSEQ multiplex PCR. Counted here are about 480,000 clones, approximately 86% occurring once; the ten biggest clones make up just over 8%. Sequencing was carried out using PBMCs or T cells enriched from blood (not recorded which). Every receptor here comes from a woman aged 60-75 years who had recovered from COVID-19. Both conserved end residues are part of each CDR3. A D gene is named only where the DNA matches it firmly. Not every row has a clone size; where given, it reads once, few, many or a size class.

abundance: -; d_gene: -; j_gene: TRBJ1-2; v_gene: TRBV12-3/TRBV12-4; CDR3aa: CATEGGYTF; CDR3nt: TGTGCCACAGAGGGTGGCTACACCTTC
abundance: -; d_gene: TRBD2; j_gene: TRBJ2-1; v_gene: TRBV7-2; CDR3aa: CASSFSGAGNEQFF; CDR3nt: TGTGCCAGCAGCTTTAGCGGGGCGGGGAATGAGCAGTTCTTC
abundance: -; d_gene: -; j_gene: TRBJ1-1; v_gene: TRBV2; CDR3aa: CADRTFPSMNTEAFF; CDR3nt: TGTGCCGACAGGACCTTTCCCTCTATGAACACTGAAGCTTTCTTT
abundance: -; d_gene: TRBD1; j_gene: TRBJ1-1; v_gene: TRBV9; CDR3aa: CASSPDRGNTEAFF; CDR3nt: TGTGCCAGCAGCCCCGACAGGGGGAACACTGAAGCTTTCTTT
abundance: -; d_gene: -; j_gene: TRBJ1-2; v_gene: TRBV9; CDR3aa: CASSVESGAHYGYTF; CDR3nt: TGTGCCAGCAGCGTAGAATCAGGGGCGCACTATGGCTACACCTTC
abundance: -; d_gene: -; j_gene: TRBJ1-1; v_gene: TRBV27; CDR3aa: CASSSLVAGATFF; CDR3nt: TGTGCCAGCAGTTCCCTAGTAGCTGGCGCAACTTTCTTT
abundance: -; d_gene: -; j_gene: TRBJ2-1; v_gene: TRBV7-2; CDR3aa: CASSLGSASSYNEQFF; CDR3nt: TGTGCCAGCAGCTTAGGGTCAGCTAGCTCCTACAATGAGCAGTTCTTC
abundance: -; d_gene: TRBD2; j_gene: TRBJ2-3; v_gene: TRBV9; CDR3aa: CASSPLAGGRTSTDTQYF; CDR3nt: TGTGCCAGCAGCCCGCTAGCGGGGGGCCGTACTAGCACAGATACGCAGTATTTT
abundance: once; d_gene: TRBD1; j_gene: TRBJ1-1; v_gene: TRBV5-4; CDR3aa: CASSLALGQGVEAFF; CDR3nt: TGTGCCAGCAGCTTGGCTTTAGGACAGGGTGTGGAAGCTTTCTTT
abundance: -; d_gene: -; j_gene: TRBJ1-3; v_gene: TRBV3-1/TRBV3-2; CDR3aa: CASGTSGNTIYF; CDR3nt: TGTGCCAGCGGGACATCTGGAAACACCATATATTTT
abundance: -; d_gene: TRBD2; j_gene: TRBJ2-5; v_gene: TRBV30; CDR3aa: CAWSGLAGGWETQYF; CDR3nt: TGTGCCTGGAGTGGTCTAGCGGGGGGATGGGAGACCCAGTACTTC
abundance: -; d_gene: TRBD1; j_gene: TRBJ2-7; v_gene: TRBV2; CDR3aa: CASSRDRGYEQYF; CDR3nt: TGTGCCAGCAGTCGGGACAGGGGCTACGAGCAGTACTTC